This TCR beta chain emerged from a study of high-grade serous ovarian cancer treatment subgroups. Tumor samples were taken before definitive surgery or chemotherapy. There are a few counts of this clone. The CDR3 spans 18 residues. The V gene's germline CDR1 is LNHDA and CDR2 SQIVND (reference sequence). With 5 bases clipped from V and 4 bases from J, the junction kept 9 bases outside the gene matches. Measured with immunoSEQ multiplex PCR; TCRdb has only the in-frame clones, and not every one. The data show some 33,000 clones, with approximately 81% seen just once and about 3% held by the top ten. The origin of this receptor is a human donor with high-grade serous ovarian cancer. Sequenced: tumor tissue. This chain connects TRBV19 to TRBJ2-2, with 14 bases identical to TRBD2. CDR3 coding DNA: TGTGCCAGTAGTTACCGACTAGCGGGAGGGCCCAGCACCGGGGAGCTGTTTTTT. Its protein is CASSYRLAGGPSTGELFF.